This paragraph covers one TCR beta chain sequence. Its antigen is still unknown. This entry belongs to a study of CD8 T cells in ankylosing spondylitis. General study results and limits: Typical of ankylosing spondylitis blood, it appeared, was a TCR beta motif of fewer than ten highly homologous variants. Reportedly, disease-linked clones are significantly enriched in ankylosing spondylitis patients' matched synovial fluid. Peripheral blood samples showed relatively rare disease-linked clones, and these clones were CD8+.

Scientists made TCR beta libraries using quantitative 5'-RACE with molecular barcodes. MiXCR, run by TCRdb on the 5' RACE reads, gives a single entry per CDR3 protein. Here the sample spans roughly 130,000 distinct CDR3 sequences, more than 7% being singletons. CDR1 is SGHDN and CDR2 is FVKESK in the germline V gene. The J segment lost 4 bases and the V segment lost 3 bases, leaving 7 bases of the junction unmatched. The CDR3 covers 16 residues. The clonotype originates from a male donor with ankylosing spondylitis. This chain connects TRBV14 to TRBJ2-2; the match to TRBD1 covers 8 bases. The source material was synovial fluid, either unsorted or a sorted T cell fraction (not recorded which). CDR3 DNA sequence: TGTGCCAGCAGCCATAGGCAGGGGGCCTTCACCGGGGAGCTGTTTTTT. Translating gives CASSHRQGAFTGELFF. Drawing the rest from reference TRBV14 and TRBJ2-2, the complete variable domain is EAGVTQFPSHSVIEKGQTVTLRCDPISGHDNLYWYRRVMGKEIKFLLHFVKESKQDESGMPNNRFLAERTGGTYSTLKVQPAELEDSGVYFCASSHRQGAFTGELFFGEGSRLTVL.